Described below is a single T cell receptor beta chain sequence and its context. This sequence may be a read error, since a much larger clone differs from it by one base. The data were obtained in a study of Graves' ophthalmopathy and Graves' hyperthyroidism. RNA transcripts served as template for amplifying TCR beta CDR3 sequences. Scientists carried out first-round RT-PCR using HTBI primers and then a second-round multiplex PCR. MiXCR was run by TCRdb on the multiplex PCR reads, yielding one entry per CDR3 protein. The data contain about 1.1 million distinct CDR3 sequences, 35% to 40% of them singletons. This CDR3 spans 12 amino acids. Germline V lookup: CDR1 DFQATT, CDR2 SNEGSKA (reference sequence). V was trimmed by 1 base and J by 6 bases, leaving 10 bases between them.

V gene TRBV20-1 combines with J gene TRBJ2-7, with unresolved D. The specimen sequenced was peripheral blood or thyroid tissue (not recorded which). This TCR was recovered from an adult man with Graves' hyperthyroidism. CDR3 sequence (DNA): TGCAGTGCTAGAGTCCTAGTGAGCGAGCAGTACTTC. Protein sequence: CSARVLVSEQYF.